What follows is one TCR beta chain and its context. Its antigen remains unidentified. Then a second PCR, running about 6 to 12 cycles, was carried out with a sample-barcoded 5' primer and a J-beta primer mix. TCRdb reprocessed the 5' RACE reads via MiXCR and lists one record per CDR3 protein. The sample carries hundreds of thousands of distinct CDR3 sequences, roughly 32% recorded once. This specimen belongs to a study of blood T cells in healthy people across ages. Trimming left V 6 bases short and J 3 bases short, with 12 bases between. The CDR3 is 14 residues long. Germline loops: CDR1 MDHEN, CDR2 SYDVKM. General observations from the study: Whereas aged donors had fewer naive CD4+ cells, long-lived donors had more of them and higher diversity. Per-million-T-cell TCR beta diversity fell roughly linearly with age.

Every donor gave 8 to 10 milliliters of peripheral blood. Isolation recovered at least 7 million PBMCs from every sample. The sample consisted of blood. The V and J genes are TRBV28 and TRBJ1-5, with D possibly matching TRBD1 (6 bases). The clonotype was recovered from an elderly woman in good health. CDR3 protein: CASSQDSYNQPQHF. CDR3 bases: TGTGCCAGCAGCCAGGACAGCTACAATCAGCCCCAGCATTTT.